This T cell receptor (beta chain) was identified in a study of shared clonotypes between healthy human individuals. Sequenced by immunoSEQ multiplex PCR; TCRdb stores in-frame clones only, minus some. The sample lists hundreds of thousands of clones; 73% were seen once. Sequencing was done on a sample of memory CD4+ T cells sorted from blood. Subset given: CD45RA-negative fraction. The source of this sequence is a woman in her 30s in good health.

This CDR3 is CASSGSSYNEQFF. DNA for the CDR3: TGTGCCAGCAGTGGGAGCTCCTACAATGAGCAGTTCTTC. The chain has TRBV28 and TRBJ2-1, with D possibly TRBD2 on 5 matching bases. This CDR3 contains 13 residues. Between the trimmed V and J ends, which lost 5 bases and 0 bases, there was a span of 5 bases. CDR1 is MDHEN, CDR2 SYDVKM, per germline. The full variable domain, in which reference TRBV28 and TRBJ2-1 provide the parts outside the CDR3, is DVKVTQSSRYLVKRTGEKVFLECVQDMDHENMFWYRQDPGLGLRLIYFSYDVKMKEKGDIPEGYSVSREKKERFSLILESASTNQTSMYLCASSGSSYNEQFFGPGTRLTVL.